The 27 T cell receptor beta chains reported below all come from one sample, sequenced in a study of T cell responses to AZD1222 COVID-19 vaccine. Clones were read by immunoSEQ multiplex PCR, and TCRdb kept only the in-frame ones, dropping some. The table includes more than 70,000 clones, under 95% detected once. This specimen consisted of peripheral blood, obtained 28 days after the second AZD1222 dose. The receptors were gathered from an adult who received the AZD1222 COVID-19 vaccine.

The chain joins TRBV5-4 to TRBJ1-2; TRBD1 aligns across 7 bases. The V gene end was trimmed by 2 bases and the J gene end by 4 bases; junction bases not matched to a gene: 5. This CDR3 contains 14 residues. The germline gives CDR1 SGHNT, CDR2 YYREEE (reference sequence). The CDR3 loop is CASSFRQGTYGYTF. The CDR3 region has the DNA TGTGCCAGCAGCTTCCGACAGGGTACCTATGGCTACACCTTC. Filled out from reference TRBV5-4 and TRBJ1-2, the complete variable domain reads ETGVTQSPTHLIKTRGQQVTLRCSSQSGHNTVSWYQQALGQGPQFIFQYYREEENGRGNFPPRFSGLQFPNYSSELNVNALELDDSALYLCASSFRQGTYGYTFGSGTRLTVV.

The chain joins TRBV27 to TRBJ1-2; possible D gene TRBD1, 6 bases. Trimming took off 5 bases at V and 4 bases at J, with 17 bases between the two ends. CDR1 and CDR2 (germline): MNHEY, SMNVEV (reference sequence). This CDR3 is 15 amino acids long. CDR3: CASSTGTGSSYGYTF. DNA of the CDR3: TGTGCCAGCAGTACCGGAACAGGGAGTAGCTATGGCTACACCTTC.

CDR3 nucleotides: TGTGCCAGTTTTGGACGGGGGGCCGGAACAGATACGCAGTATTTT. Residues: CASFGRGAGTDTQYF. The rearrangement joins TRBV28 to TRBJ2-3, with D perhaps matching TRBD2 (7 bases). CDR3 length equals 15 residues. V dropped 9 bases and J dropped 3 bases, with 19 bases sitting between them. Germline lookup yields CDR1 MDHEN and CDR2 SYDVKM.

The chain couples TRBV6-1 to TRBJ2-3; D unresolved. Germline CDR1 reads MNHNS; CDR2 reads SASEGT. The CDR3 totals 13 residues. V lost 1 base and J 4 bases, leaving 6 bases between the germline ends. The CDR3 protein is CASSEVFPDTQYF. CDR3 in DNA: TGTGCCAGCAGTGAAGTTTTCCCAGATACGCAGTATTTT.

The chain is built from TRBV5-4 and TRBJ1-1, with a weak D call TRBD1 (5 bases). Germline CDR1 is SGHNT and CDR2 is YYREEE (reference sequence). The CDR3 contains 15 residues. V was shortened by 2 bases and J by 1 base, with 12 bases between the two germline ends. The CDR3 here is CASSLPSGGNTEAFF. CDR3 bases: TGTGCCAGCAGCTTACCCTCTGGGGGGAACACTGAAGCTTTCTTT.

This clone occurred once. V is TRBV19 and J is TRBJ1-5, with D unclear. Deletions cut 1 base from V and 3 bases from J, with 10 bases between. The CDR3 extends over 15 amino acids. Germline V gene data show CDR1 as LNHDA and CDR2 as SQIVND (reference sequence). CDR3 nucleotide sequence: TGTGCCAGTAGTATAGCGAACAGCTTCAATCAGCCCCAGCATTTT. This codes for CASSIANSFNQPQHF.

The chain couples TRBV5-4 to TRBJ2-2; 10 nucleotides line up with TRBD2. The germline gives CDR1 SGHNT, CDR2 YYREEE (reference sequence). J was trimmed by 10 bases and V by 4 bases; bases with no gene match: 10. The CDR3 runs 15 residues. As DNA, the CDR3 is TGTGCCAGCAGCCCCGGTTCTAGCGGGAGAGCGGAGCTGTTTTTT. Translating gives CASSPGSSGRAELFF.

V is TRBV3-1 (or the pseudogene TRBV3-2) and J is TRBJ2-1; TRBD2 aligns across 7 bases. This CDR3 is built from 17 residues. The germline gives CDR1 LGHDT, CDR2 YNNKEL (reference sequence). Trimming removed 1 base from V and 0 bases from J; junction bases left unmatched: 6. CDR3 DNA sequence: TGTGCCAGCAGCCAAGGTCCTAGCGGAAGCTCCTACAATGAGCAGTTCTTC. It is translated as CASSQGPSGSSYNEQFF.

The chain uses TRBV29-1 and TRBJ1-3, with D unclear. This CDR3 spans 13 amino acids. Germline-derived CDR1 and CDR2 are SQVTM and ANQGSEA. Trimming stripped 4 bases from V and 0 bases from J, with 7 bases between. CDR3: CSVVQSSGNTIYF. Written as DNA, the CDR3 is TGCAGCGTTGTACAGAGCTCTGGAAACACCATATATTTT.

CDR3 in amino acids: CASSLGTQTQYF. CDR3 coding DNA: TGTGCCAGCAGCTTAGGAACCCAGACCCAGTACTTC. The chain joins TRBV7-9 to TRBJ2-5; D unclear. CDR1 and CDR2 from the germline V gene are SEHNR and FQNEAQ (reference sequence). V shed 1 base and J shed 6 bases, with 6 bases lying between them. The CDR3 loop spans 12 amino acids.

Details on this clone: One end of the junction does not line up with germline, which may come from a read error. The rearrangement uses TRBV7-9 and TRBJ2-7; unclear D gene. CDR1 and CDR2 from the germline V gene are SEHNR and FQNEAQ (reference sequence). The CDR3 length is 12 residues. Here the CDR3 DNA reads TGTGCCAGCAGTTTAGGGCTAGACGAGCAGTACTTC. Its protein product is CASSLGLDEQYF.

The V call is TRBV5-5, the J call TRBJ1-6, with D uncertain. In germline, CDR1 is SGHKS, CDR2 YYEKEE (reference sequence). The CDR3 sequence is 13 residues long. Trimming took off 0 bases at V and 9 bases at J, with 7 bases between the two ends. CDR3 bases: TGTGCCAGCAGCTTGGAAAATGGTTCACCCCTCCACTTT. This sequence encodes CASSLENGSPLHF.

This clone was seen many times. The chain recombines TRBV6-1 with TRBJ1-5; D gene uncertain. V dropped 6 bases and J dropped 4 bases, with 13 bases sitting between them. The CDR3 is 14 amino acids. Looked up from germline, CDR1 is MNHNS and CDR2 is SASEGT. The DNA of the CDR3 is TGTGCCAGCAGGCCAGGCCAAACAAATCAGCCCCAGCATTTT. Translating gives CASRPGQTNQPQHF.

The rearrangement uses TRBV28 and TRBJ2-7; either TRBD1 or TRBD2 may fit D (9 bases each). CDR1 and CDR2 from the germline V gene are MDHEN and SYDVKM. CDR3 length equals 22 residues. The V end lost 6 bases, the J end lost 3 bases, and 39 bases lay between the germline ends. CDR3: CASRSDRGKAGGPVGTFYEQYF. The CDR3 nucleotides read TGTGCCAGCAGATCGGACAGGGGCAAGGCGGGAGGGCCGGTAGGTACGTTCTACGAGCAGTACTTC. Full variable domain (outside the CDR3, taken from reference TRBV28 and TRBJ2-7): DVKVTQSSRYLVKRTGEKVFLECVQDMDHENMFWYRQDPGLGLRLIYFSYDVKMKEKGDIPEGYSVSREKKERFSLILESASTNQTSMYLCASRSDRGKAGGPVGTFYEQYFGPGTRLTVT.

The chain employs TRBV2 and TRBJ1-4; unclear D gene. The CDR3 runs to 13 residues. Germline V CDR1 and CDR2: SNHLY, FYNNEI. V was trimmed by 6 bases and J by 7 bases, leaving 12 bases between them. The CDR3 reads CASRREPGEKLFF. Written as DNA, the CDR3 is TGTGCCAGCAGACGCGAACCGGGTGAAAAACTGTTTTTT.

The chain is built from TRBV2 and TRBJ2-2; weak D call: TRBD2 (5 bases). This CDR3 is 15 amino acids long. Per the germline V gene, CDR1 is SNHLY and CDR2 is FYNNEI. V gave up 5 bases and J gave up 4 bases, with 14 bases separating them. In DNA, the CDR3 is TGTGCCAGCAGTTCCGGGGAGCAGGTCACCGGGGAGCTGTTTTTT. It translates to CASSSGEQVTGELFF.

The genes are TRBV11-1 and TRBJ2-5; D is unresolved. The V gene's germline CDR1 is SGHAT and CDR2 FQDESV (reference sequence). Trimming removed 0 bases from V and 5 bases from J, with 13 bases in between. This CDR3 is built from 15 residues. CDR3 nucleotide sequence: TGTGCCAGCAGCTTAGCGGCGGCGCTGGGGGAGACCCAGTACTTC. Translated: CASSLAAALGETQYF.

The rearrangement uses TRBV20-1 and TRBJ2-7, with D perhaps TRBD1 (6 bases). V was cut by 3 bases and J by 2 bases, with 14 bases left in between. The CDR3 length is 14 residues. Germline loops: CDR1 DFQATT, CDR2 SNEGSKA (reference sequence). The CDR3, as DNA: TGCAGTGCTAGTGGTGGACAGAGTACCTACGAGCAGTACTTC. Translation gives CSASGGQSTYEQYF.

V usage is TRBV9 and J usage is TRBJ2-6, with 7 bases that match TRBD1. With V trimmed by 0 bases and J by 0 bases, 9 bases remained unmatched. The CDR3 has 19 amino acids. Per the germline V gene, CDR1 is SGDLS and CDR2 is YYNGEE. The CDR3 nucleotides read TGTGCCAGCAGCGTAGATCCGGACAGGATGGTCTCTGGGGCCAACGTCCTGACTTTC. Translation: CASSVDPDRMVSGANVLTF. The whole variable domain, filled in from reference TRBV9 and TRBJ2-6, reads DSGVTQTPKHLITATGQRVTLRCSPRSGDLSVYWYQQSLDQGLQFLIQYYNGEERAKGNILERFSAQQFPDLHSELNLSSLELGDSALYFCASSVDPDRMVSGANVLTFGAGSRLTVL.

The chain recombines TRBV2 with TRBJ2-2; either TRBD1 or TRBD2 may supply D (5 bases each). The CDR3 is made up of 15 amino acids. Germline assignment: CDR1 SNHLY and CDR2 FYNNEI. With 5 bases removed from V and 1 base from J, the gap between germline ends came to 11 bases. This CDR3 is CASSPHGGNTGELFF. For the CDR3, the DNA is TGTGCCAGCAGTCCCCATGGGGGGAACACCGGGGAGCTGTTTTTT.

The chain links TRBV18 to TRBJ1-2; D gene uncertain. V lost 3 bases and J lost 3, with 11 bases in between. The CDR3 covers 14 residues. Germline V gene data show CDR1 as KGHSH and CDR2 as LQKENI. The CDR3 loop reads CASSPPLADYGYTF. As DNA, the CDR3 is TGTGCCAGCTCACCCCCTCTCGCCGACTATGGCTACACCTTC.

DNA of the CDR3: TGCGCCAGCAGTGGAAGACAGGGGGCGGCTGGAAACACCATATATTTT. Translated, it gives CASSGRQGAAGNTIYF. This chain connects TRBV10-1 to TRBJ1-3, with 10 bases lining up with TRBD1. The CDR3 is 16 amino acids. V shed 4 bases, J shed 2 bases, and the junction held 5 bases outside the gene matches. Germline CDR1 is WNHNN and CDR2 is SYGVQD (reference sequence).

The J gene is TRBJ2-3, the V gene TRBV9; D is perhaps TRBD2 (6 bases). Germline-derived CDR1 and CDR2 are SGDLS and YYNGEE. The CDR3 loop spans 17 amino acids. Trimming removed 0 bases from V and 2 bases from J, with 16 bases in between. In DNA, the CDR3 is TGTGCCAGCAGCGTAGTAGGTAGCGGTCCTTCCACAGATACGCAGTATTTT. It encodes CASSVVGSGPSTDTQYF.

The rearrangement uses TRBV7-9 and TRBJ2-1; the D is unclear. The CDR3 runs to 16 residues. V was clipped by 2 bases and J by 7 bases, with 18 bases between them. Germline assignment: CDR1 SEHNR and CDR2 FQNEAQ (reference sequence). In DNA form, the CDR3 reads TGTGCCAGCAGCTTAATTCTCGTCGGTGGTGGGAATGAGCAGTTCTTC. Residues: CASSLILVGGGNEQFF.

The chain recombines TRBV6-5 with TRBJ1-1, with D possibly matching TRBD1 (5 bases). CDR1 and CDR2 (germline): MNHEY, SVGAGI. This CDR3 is 11 amino acids long. Between the trimmed V and J ends, which lost 6 bases and 8 bases, there was a span of 10 bases. CDR3 in DNA: TGTGCCAGCAGCTCCAGGGAGGAAGCTTTCTTT. This encodes CASSSREEAFF.

This chain joins TRBV19 and TRBJ2-2; the match to TRBD2 covers 14 bases. Germline V lookup: CDR1 LNHDA, CDR2 SQIVND (reference sequence). With V trimmed by 5 bases and J by 6 bases, 8 bases remained unmatched. The CDR3 totals 17 residues. In DNA form, the CDR3 reads TGTGCCAGTAGTTTGGGACTAGCGGGAGTTAGACCCGGGGAGCTGTTTTTT. As protein: CASSLGLAGVRPGELFF.

V gene TRBV5-5 combines with J gene TRBJ2-3; D gene ambiguous. CDR1 and CDR2 from the germline V gene are SGHKS and YYEKEE (reference sequence). The CDR3 is 16 amino acids. V gave up 3 bases and J gave up 2 bases, with 16 bases separating them. The CDR3 spells CASSSQTWTNTDTQYF. DNA for the CDR3: TGTGCCAGCAGCTCCCAGACTTGGACGAACACAGATACGCAGTATTTT.